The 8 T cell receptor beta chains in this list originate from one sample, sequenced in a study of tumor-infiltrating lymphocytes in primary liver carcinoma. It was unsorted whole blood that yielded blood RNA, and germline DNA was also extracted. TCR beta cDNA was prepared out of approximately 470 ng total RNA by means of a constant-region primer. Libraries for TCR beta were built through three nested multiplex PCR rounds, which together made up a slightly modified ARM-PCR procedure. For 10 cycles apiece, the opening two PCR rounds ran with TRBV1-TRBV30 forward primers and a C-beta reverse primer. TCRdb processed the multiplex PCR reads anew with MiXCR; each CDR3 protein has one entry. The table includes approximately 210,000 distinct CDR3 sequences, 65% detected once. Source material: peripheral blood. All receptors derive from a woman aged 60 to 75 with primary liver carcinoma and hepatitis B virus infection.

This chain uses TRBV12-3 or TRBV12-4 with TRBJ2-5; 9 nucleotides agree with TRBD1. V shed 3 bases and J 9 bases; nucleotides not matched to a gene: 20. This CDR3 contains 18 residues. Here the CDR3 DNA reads TGTGCCAGCAGTTTGATTGGGGGGGGGACAGGGTTATTTGAGGCCCAGTACTTC. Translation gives CASSLIGGGTGLFEAQYF.

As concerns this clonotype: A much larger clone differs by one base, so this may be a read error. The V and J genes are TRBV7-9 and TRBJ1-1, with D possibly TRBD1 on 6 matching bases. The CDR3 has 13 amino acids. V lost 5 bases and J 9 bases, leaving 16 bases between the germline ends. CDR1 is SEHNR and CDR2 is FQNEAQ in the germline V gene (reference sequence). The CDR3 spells CASSLISGAKAFF. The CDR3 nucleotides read TGTGCCAGCAGCCTGATTTCAGGGGCCAAAGCTTTCTTT.

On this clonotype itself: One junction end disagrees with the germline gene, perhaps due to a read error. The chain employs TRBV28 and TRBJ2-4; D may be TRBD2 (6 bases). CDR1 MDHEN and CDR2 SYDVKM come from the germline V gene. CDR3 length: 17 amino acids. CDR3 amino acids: CASSLRRSGRAKNIQHF. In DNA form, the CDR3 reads TGTGCCAGCAGCCTCCGGCGGAGCGGGCGAGCCAAAAACATTCAGCACTTC.

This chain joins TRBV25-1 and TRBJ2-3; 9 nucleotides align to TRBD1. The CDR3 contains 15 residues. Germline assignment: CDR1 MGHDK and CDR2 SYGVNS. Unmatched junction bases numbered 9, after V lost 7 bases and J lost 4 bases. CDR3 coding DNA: TGTGCCAGCATTCCGGACAGGGGAGGCGCAGATACGCAGTATTTT. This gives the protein CASIPDRGGADTQYF.

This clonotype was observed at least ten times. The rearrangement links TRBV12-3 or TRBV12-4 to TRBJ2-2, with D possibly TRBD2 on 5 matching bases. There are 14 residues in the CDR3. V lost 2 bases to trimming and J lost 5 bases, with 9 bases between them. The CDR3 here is CASSLMGATGELFF. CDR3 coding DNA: TGTGCCAGCAGTTTAATGGGAGCAACCGGGGAGCTGTTTTTT.

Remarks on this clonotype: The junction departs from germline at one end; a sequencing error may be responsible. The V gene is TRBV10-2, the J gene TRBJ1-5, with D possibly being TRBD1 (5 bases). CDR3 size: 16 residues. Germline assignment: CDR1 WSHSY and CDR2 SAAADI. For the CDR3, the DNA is TGCACCAGTCAGGATGGGGCGGATAATAGCAGTCAGCCCCAGCATTTT. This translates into CTSQDGADNSSQPQHF.

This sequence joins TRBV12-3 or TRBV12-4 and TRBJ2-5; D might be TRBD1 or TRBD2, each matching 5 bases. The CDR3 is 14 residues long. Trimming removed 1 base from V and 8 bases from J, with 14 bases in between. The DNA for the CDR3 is TGTGCCAGCAGTTTAGGGGGGAAGATAGCAACCCAGTACTTC. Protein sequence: CASSLGGKIATQYF.

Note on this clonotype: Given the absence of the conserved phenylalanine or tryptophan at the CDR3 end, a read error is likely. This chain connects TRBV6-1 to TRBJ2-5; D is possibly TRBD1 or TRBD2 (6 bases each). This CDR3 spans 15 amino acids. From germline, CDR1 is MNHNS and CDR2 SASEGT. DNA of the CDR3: TGTGTCAGCAGTGCAAGGGGGGACTTCTTGGAGACCCAGTACTTA. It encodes CVSSARGDFLETQYL.